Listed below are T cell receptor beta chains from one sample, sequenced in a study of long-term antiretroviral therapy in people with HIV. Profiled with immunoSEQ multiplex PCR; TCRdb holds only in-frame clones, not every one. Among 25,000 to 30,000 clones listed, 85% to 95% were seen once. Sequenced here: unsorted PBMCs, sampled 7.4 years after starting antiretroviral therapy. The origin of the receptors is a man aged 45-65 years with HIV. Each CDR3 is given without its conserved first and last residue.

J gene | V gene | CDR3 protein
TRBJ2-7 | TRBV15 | ATSLGANEQY
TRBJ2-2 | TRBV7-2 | ASSSPSHPNTGELF
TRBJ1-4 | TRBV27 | ASSLTGATNEKLF
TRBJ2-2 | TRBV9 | ASSVQTTGELF
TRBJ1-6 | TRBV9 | ASSVGQGNTSPLH
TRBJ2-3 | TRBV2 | ASSARHSTDTQY
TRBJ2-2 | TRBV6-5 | ASSYVTQGTGELF
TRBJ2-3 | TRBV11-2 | ASSLATGEGTQY
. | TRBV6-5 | ASTVGGPGAGEQY
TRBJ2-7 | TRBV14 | ASSHLANEQY
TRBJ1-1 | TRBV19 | ASYRDRYTEAF
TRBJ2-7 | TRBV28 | ASSVLTGQGVEQY
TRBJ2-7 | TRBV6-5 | ASRTGRAYEQY
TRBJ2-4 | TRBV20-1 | SARTKNIQY
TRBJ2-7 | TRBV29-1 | SVDLGFGEGEQY
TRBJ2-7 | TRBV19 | ASSIRDRDYEQY
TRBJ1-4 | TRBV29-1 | SVERIEKLF
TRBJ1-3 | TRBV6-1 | ASLFFGNTIY
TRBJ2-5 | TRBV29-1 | SVDLLETQY
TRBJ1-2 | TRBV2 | ASSGASNYGYT
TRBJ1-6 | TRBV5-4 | ASSFGQENSPLH
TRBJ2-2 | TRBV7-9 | ASRRDLTGELF